The 8 T cell receptor beta chains in this list originate from one sample, sequenced in a study of blood T cell repertoires in COVID-19. The method was immunoSEQ multiplex PCR; TCRdb's version includes in-frame clones alone and lacks a portion of them. The data show about 180,000 clones, more than 75% seen once. Sequencing was carried out using PBMCs or T cells enriched from blood (not recorded which). The receptors come from a man aged 60 to 69 who had been exposed to COVID-19.

This clone was counted a few times. The chain employs TRBV5-4 and TRBJ2-7; D perhaps matches TRBD2 (6 bases). V was trimmed by 5 bases and J by 6 bases, leaving 9 bases between them. The germline CDR1 and CDR2 sequences are SGHNT and YYREEE (reference sequence). The CDR3 is 11 amino acids. The CDR3 here is CASRNGGEQYF. The CDR3 DNA reads as TGTGCCAGCAGGAACGGGGGCGAGCAGTACTTC.

J is TRBJ1-4 and V is TRBV28, with D possibly TRBD1 on 5 matching bases. Germline CDR1 MDHEN, CDR2 SYDVKM. This CDR3 comprises 13 residues. V was clipped by 11 bases and J by 0 bases, with 10 bases between them. CDR3 nucleotide sequence: TGTGCCGCGGAGGGGACAACTAATGAAAAACTGTTTTTT. As protein: CAAEGTTNEKLFF.

V gene TRBV9 combines with J gene TRBJ2-1; perhaps TRBD2 as D (6 bases). The CDR3 spans 16 residues. The V end lost 4 bases, the J end lost 4 bases, and 18 bases lay between the germline ends. Germline lookup yields CDR1 SGDLS and CDR2 YYNGEE. CDR3 nucleotides: TGTGCCAGCAGCCCCCGAATAGCGGTTGCTTACAATGAGCAGTTCTTC. Protein product: CASSPRIAVAYNEQFF.

V and J are TRBV12-3 or TRBV12-4 and TRBJ2-3; D gene uncertain. The CDR3 is 12 residues long. Trimming took off 7 bases at V and 6 bases at J, with 11 bases between the two ends. DNA of the CDR3: TGTGCCAGCACCACACACCCGGATACGCAGTATTTT. Translated: CASTTHPDTQYF.

This chain joins TRBV4-3 and TRBJ2-1; no clear D gene. The germline gives CDR1 LGHNA, CDR2 YSLEER. Trimming left V 3 bases short and J 5 bases short, with 11 bases between. The CDR3 has 14 residues. The DNA of the CDR3 is TGCGCCAGCAGCCATCACGACACAGACAATGAGCAGTTCTTC. As protein: CASSHHDTDNEQFF.

About this clone: An end of the junction differs from the germline gene, which may be a read error. The J gene is TRBJ2-1, the V gene TRBV6-5, with 10 bases that match TRBD1. Per the germline V gene, CDR1 is MNHEY and CDR2 is SVGAGI. This CDR3 has 15 residues. The CDR3 DNA follows: TGTGCCAGCAGTCTGGGACAGGGGTACTACAATGAGCGGTTCTTC. Translation: CASSLGQGYYNERFF.

This clone was seen only a few times. The chain is built from TRBV7-3 and TRBJ2-6, with 7 bases that match TRBD2. This CDR3 has 18 amino acids. CDR1 and CDR2 from the germline V gene are SGHTA and FQGTGA. V dropped 3 bases and J dropped 0; count of bases not matched to a gene: 8. The chain's CDR3 is CASSFEAAGSSGANVLTF. Here the CDR3 DNA reads TGTGCCAGCAGCTTTGAGGCAGCGGGAAGCTCTGGGGCCAACGTCCTGACTTTC.

The V call is TRBV18, the J call TRBJ2-1; the match to TRBD2 covers 10 bases. CDR3 length: 15 amino acids. Looked up from germline, CDR1 is KGHSH and CDR2 is LQKENI. Trimming took 2 bases from V and 9 from J; bases not matched to a gene: 7. The CDR3 DNA follows: TGTGCCAGCTCACCAGGACTAGCGGCCGGGGGTGAGCAGTTCTTC. Translating gives CASSPGLAAGGEQFF. Combining the CDR3 with reference TRBV18 and TRBJ2-1 gives the whole variable domain NAGVMQNPRHLVRRRGQEARLRCSPMKGHSHVYWYRQLPEEGLKFMVYLQKENIIDESGMPKERFSAEFPKEGPSILRIQQVVRGDSAAYFCASSPGLAAGGEQFFGPGTRLTVL.